These 10 T cell receptor beta chains originate from one sample sequenced in a study of cytomegalovirus exposure and HLA in healthy donors. The PCR ran on 60 Vbeta and 13 Jbeta primers. Repertoires were generated with immunoSEQ multiplex PCR, while TCRdb's copy carries only in-frame clones and drops some. The data show approximately 300,000 clones, with 80% seen just once and roughly 0.31% held by the top ten. Sequencing input: PBMCs. The receptors shown here come from a girl aged 2 to 9 in good health and CMV-seronegative.

The chain couples TRBV27 to TRBJ2-5, with TRBD2 identical over 7 bases. The germline gives CDR1 MNHEY, CDR2 SMNVEV (reference sequence). Unmatched junction bases numbered 6, after V lost 4 bases and J lost 4 bases. CDR3 size: 14 residues. CDR3 DNA sequence: TGTGCCAGCAGTTCTCTCGGGGGGATAGAGACCCAGTACTTC. Residues: CASSSLGGIETQYF.

The genes are TRBV29-1 and TRBJ2-2, with D perhaps matching TRBD2 (6 bases). The germline V gene has CDR1 SQVTM and CDR2 ANQGSEA. With 5 bases removed from V and 6 bases from J, the gap between germline ends came to 7 bases. This CDR3 has 11 amino acids. The CDR3 nucleotides read TGCAGCGTTTGGGGGGCCGGGGAGCTGTTTTTT. Translating gives CSVWGAGELFF.

V is TRBV4-1 and J is TRBJ2-3; 9 bases align to TRBD2. Germline CDR1 reads MGHRA; CDR2 reads YSYEKL. The CDR3 loop spans 18 amino acids. The V gene end was trimmed by 4 bases and the J gene end by 4 bases; junction bases not matched to a gene: 15. The CDR3 nucleotides are TGCGCCAGCAGCCCTCGTGCGTTTGGAGCGGGGGGCGCAGATACGCAGTATTTT. Protein sequence: CASSPRAFGAGGADTQYF.

This chain uses TRBV7-9 with TRBJ1-6; 7 positions agree with TRBD1. Germline CDR1 is SEHNR and CDR2 is FQNEAQ (reference sequence). The CDR3 has 15 amino acids. Trimming took 2 bases from V and 8 from J; bases not matched to a gene: 6. The DNA for the CDR3 is TGTGCCAGCAGCTTATTTGGAGGGGGCGATTCACCCCTCCACTTT. Its translation is CASSLFGGGDSPLHF.

The sample holds one count of this clone. The gene calls are TRBV27 and TRBJ1-4; no definite D call. From germline, CDR1 is MNHEY and CDR2 SMNVEV (reference sequence). V shed 6 bases and J shed 8 bases, with 10 bases lying between them. There are 12 residues in the CDR3. Here the CDR3 reads CASRSSQEKLFF. The CDR3 region has the DNA TGTGCCAGCAGGTCTTCACAGGAAAAACTGTTTTTT.

The CDR3: CASSTFQTSGSFSEQFF. CDR3 DNA sequence: TGTGCCAGCAGCACCTTCCAGACTAGCGGGAGTTTCAGTGAGCAGTTCTTC. V usage is TRBV5-6 and J usage is TRBJ2-1, with 12 bases aligning to TRBD2. The CDR3 extends over 17 amino acids. Losses at the gene ends were 4 bases for V and 9 bases for J; bases not matched to a gene: 14. Germline loops: CDR1 SGHDT, CDR2 YYEEEE.

This clone has just one count. CDR3 region: CASSEATGDHQPQHF. CDR3 coding DNA: TGTGCCAGCAGTGAAGCAACGGGGGATCATCAGCCCCAGCATTTT. The V gene is TRBV2, the J gene TRBJ1-5; TRBD1 might be the D (5 bases). The CDR3 runs 15 residues. Germline lookup yields CDR1 SNHLY and CDR2 FYNNEI. Trimming took off 0 bases at V and 5 bases at J, with 11 bases between the two ends.

The V gene is TRBV19, the J gene TRBJ1-2; D unresolved. V lost 3 bases, J lost 0 bases, and 14 bases lay in between. CDR3 length equals 16 residues. Germline CDR1 is LNHDA and CDR2 is SQIVND (reference sequence). CDR3 sequence (DNA): TGTGCCAGTAGTATCCAAACAGCTCGAGCTAACTATGGCTACACCTTC. Protein: CASSIQTARANYGYTF.

This clone was counted a few times. The chain has TRBV10-1 and TRBJ1-4; TRBD1 matches at 7 bases. This CDR3 has 14 residues. V was pared by 7 bases and J by 4 bases, with 6 bases of the junction left unmatched. CDR1 and CDR2 (germline): WNHNN, SYGVQD (reference sequence). The DNA for the CDR3 is TGCGCCAGCATCCTCGGGACAGTTAATGAAAAACTGTTTTTT. It is translated as CASILGTVNEKLFF.

The chain couples TRBV7-2 to TRBJ2-7; 7 positions match TRBD2. Per the germline V gene, CDR1 is SGHTA and CDR2 is FQGNSA. V shed 4 bases, J shed 3 bases, and the junction held 12 bases outside the gene matches. CDR3 length equals 16 residues. The CDR3 sequence: CASSSSGAGEYYEQYF. The CDR3 DNA is TGTGCCAGCAGCTCCTCGGGTGCGGGGGAGTACTACGAGCAGTACTTC. Based on the CDR3 plus reference TRBV7-2 and TRBJ2-7, the full variable domain is GAGVSQSPSNKVTEKGKDVELRCDPISGHTALYWYRQSLGQGLEFLIYFQGNSAPDKSGLPSDRFSAERTGGSVSTLTIQRTQQEDSAVYLCASSSSGAGEYYEQYFGPGTRLTVT.